Listed below are T cell receptor beta chains from one sample, sequenced in a study of identical twins. TCRdb passed the 5' RACE reads through MiXCR, listing each CDR3 protein once. The sample includes a few hundred thousand distinct CDR3 sequences, 9.6% of them seen just once. These same records also appear under a second study, on yellow fever vaccine responses in identical twins.

Sample: PBMCs. These receptors all come from a woman aged 18-35 years in good health. The CDR3 runs from the conserved cysteine through the conserved F or W. Fields, in order: V gene, clone size, J gene, D gene, CDR3 protein, CDR3 DNA. A D gene is named only where the DNA matches it firmly. Some rows mark clone size as missing; the rest say once, few, many or name a class of expanded clone.

v_gene: TRBV7-9
abundance: few
j_gene: TRBJ1-1
d_gene: .
CDR3aa: CASSQWGSGERNTEAFF
CDR3nt: TGTGCCAGCAGCCAGTGGGGGTCAGGGGAGAGGAACACTGAAGCTTTCTTT

v_gene: TRBV14
abundance: many
j_gene: TRBJ2-7
d_gene: TRBD2
CDR3aa: CASSGSGGYEQYF
CDR3nt: TGTGCCAGCAGCGGTAGCGGGGGCTACGAGCAGTACTTC

v_gene: TRBV29-1
abundance: many
j_gene: TRBJ2-7
d_gene: TRBD2
CDR3aa: CSVTLGAGAILGYEQYF
CDR3nt: TGCAGCGTGACTCTGGGAGCGGGAGCCATCCTTGGCTACGAGCAGTACTTC

v_gene: TRBV20-1
abundance: many
j_gene: TRBJ1-6
d_gene: .
CDR3aa: CSAREGENWNSSPLHF
CDR3nt: TGCAGTGCTAGAGAGGGAGAGAATTGGAATAGTTCACCCCTCCACTTT

v_gene: TRBV3-1
abundance: many
j_gene: TRBJ2-7
d_gene: .
CDR3aa: CASSQVEAGDEEQYF
CDR3nt: TGTGCCAGCAGCCAAGTTGAGGCAGGGGATGAGGAGCAGTACTTC

v_gene: TRBV7-7
abundance: .
j_gene: TRBJ2-3
d_gene: TRBD2
CDR3aa: CASSERGARDTQYF
CDR3nt: TGTGCTAGCAGCGAGCGGGGGGCACGGGATACGCAGTATTTT

v_gene: TRBV4-2
abundance: many
j_gene: TRBJ2-3
d_gene: TRBD1
CDR3aa: CASRPGQGFDTQYF
CDR3nt: TGTGCCAGCAGACCGGGACAGGGGTTTGATACGCAGTATTTT

v_gene: TRBV6-2/TRBV6-3
abundance: .
j_gene: TRBJ2-7
d_gene: .
CDR3aa: CASSYYKDYEQYF
CDR3nt: TGTGCCAGCAGTTACTACAAAGACTACGAGCAGTACTTC

v_gene: TRBV24-1
abundance: many
j_gene: TRBJ2-1
d_gene: .
CDR3aa: CATSDRPVKSLGNEQFF
CDR3nt: TGTGCCACCAGTGATCGCCCTGTGAAGTCTCTCGGGAATGAGCAGTTCTTC

v_gene: TRBV4-1
abundance: .
j_gene: TRBJ2-3
d_gene: .
CDR3aa: CASSQVGGSDTQYF
CDR3nt: TGCGCCAGCAGCCAAGTCGGCGGGTCAGATACGCAGTATTTT

v_gene: TRBV30
abundance: .
j_gene: TRBJ2-5
d_gene: .
CDR3aa: CAWSEKGKETQYF
CDR3nt: TGTGCCTGGAGTGAAAAGGGAAAAGAGACCCAGTACTTC

v_gene: TRBV9
abundance: many
j_gene: TRBJ2-1
d_gene: .
CDR3aa: CASSVWGSNNEQFF
CDR3nt: TGTGCCAGCAGCGTCTGGGGATCCAACAATGAGCAGTTCTTC

v_gene: TRBV4-1
abundance: few
j_gene: TRBJ2-3
d_gene: TRBD2
CDR3aa: CASSLRTSGSADTQYF
CDR3nt: TGCGCCAGCAGCCTAAGGACTAGCGGGAGTGCAGATACGCAGTATTTT

v_gene: TRBV12-3/TRBV12-4
abundance: many
j_gene: TRBJ1-3
d_gene: .
CDR3aa: CASSSPGVTGNTIYF
CDR3nt: TGTGCCAGCAGTTCCCCCGGGGTCACTGGAAACACCATATATTTT

v_gene: TRBV6-1
abundance: .
j_gene: TRBJ2-1
d_gene: TRBD2
CDR3aa: CASRPGTRGNEQFF
CDR3nt: TGTGCCAGCAGACCCGGGACTAGGGGAAATGAGCAGTTCTTC

v_gene: TRBV6-4
abundance: many
j_gene: TRBJ1-6
d_gene: TRBD1
CDR3aa: CASSVGQGSSPLHF
CDR3nt: TGTGCCAGCAGCGTGGGACAGGGGAGTTCACCCCTCCACTTT

v_gene: TRBV13
abundance: .
j_gene: TRBJ2-1
d_gene: .
CDR3aa: CASSLEGTHNEQFF
CDR3nt: TGTGCCAGCAGCTTAGAGGGGACTCACAATGAGCAGTTCTTC

v_gene: TRBV5-1
abundance: few
j_gene: TRBJ2-6
d_gene: .
CDR3aa: CASSLVVGANVLTF
CDR3nt: TGCGCCAGCAGCTTGGTGGTTGGGGCCAACGTCCTGACTTTC

v_gene: TRBV3-1
abundance: .
j_gene: TRBJ1-1
d_gene: .
CDR3aa: CASSPSGGSEAFF
CDR3nt: TGTGCCAGCAGCCCCTCGGGGGGCAGTGAAGCTTTCTTT

v_gene: TRBV6-1
abundance: few
j_gene: TRBJ1-4
d_gene: .
CDR3aa: CASSSGTQNEKLFF
CDR3nt: TGTGCCAGCAGCTCCGGGACGCAGAATGAAAAACTGTTTTTT

v_gene: TRBV20-1
abundance: .
j_gene: TRBJ2-5
d_gene: TRBD2
CDR3aa: CTSAGVETQYF
CDR3nt: TGCACCTCAGCGGGAGTGGAGACCCAGTACTTC

v_gene: TRBV25-1
abundance: many
j_gene: TRBJ2-5
d_gene: TRBD1
CDR3aa: CASRGTGVETQYF
CDR3nt: TGTGCCAGCAGGGGGACAGGGGTAGAGACCCAGTACTTC

v_gene: TRBV5-5
abundance: many
j_gene: TRBJ2-5
d_gene: .
CDR3aa: CASSFPGTRETQYF
CDR3nt: TGTGCCAGCAGCTTTCCCGGGACAAGGGAGACCCAGTACTTC

v_gene: TRBV20-1
abundance: .
j_gene: TRBJ2-6
d_gene: .
CDR3aa: CSAPLTGTRSGANVLTF
CDR3nt: TGCAGTGCTCCCTTGACAGGGACTCGCTCTGGGGCCAACGTCCTGACTTTC

v_gene: TRBV5-1
abundance: many
j_gene: TRBJ1-4
d_gene: .
CDR3aa: CASSPLSGTNEKLFF
CDR3nt: TGCGCCAGCAGCCCCCTTTCAGGGACTAATGAAAAACTGTTTTTT

v_gene: TRBV27
abundance: .
j_gene: TRBJ2-3
d_gene: .
CDR3aa: CATDPYRAYF
CDR3nt: TGTGCCACCGATCCATACCGGGCGTATTTT

v_gene: TRBV7-6
abundance: few
j_gene: TRBJ2-2
d_gene: TRBD2
CDR3aa: CASSLVSSGGAGIAGELFF
CDR3nt: TGTGCCAGCAGCTTAGTCTCCTCCGGGGGAGCGGGAATCGCCGGGGAGCTGTTTTTT

v_gene: TRBV7-9
abundance: few
j_gene: TRBJ1-1
d_gene: .
CDR3aa: CASSLGLAGNTEAFF
CDR3nt: TGTGCCAGCAGCTTAGGGTTAGCAGGGAACACTGAAGCTTTCTTT

v_gene: TRBV29-1
abundance: many
j_gene: TRBJ2-7
d_gene: TRBD2
CDR3aa: CSVAGLAGGSSYEQYF
CDR3nt: TGCAGCGTCGCGGGACTAGCGGGAGGGTCGTCCTACGAGCAGTACTTC

v_gene: TRBV23-1
abundance: few
j_gene: TRBJ2-2
d_gene: .
CDR3aa: CASSQVEGGNRTTGELFF
CDR3nt: TGCGCCAGCAGTCAAGTCGAGGGCGGGAACCGAACCACCGGGGAGCTGTTTTTT

v_gene: TRBV6-2/TRBV6-3
abundance: few
j_gene: TRBJ2-1
d_gene: .
CDR3aa: CASITGLLLWNEQFF
CDR3nt: TGTGCCAGCATTACGGGACTCCTGCTGTGGAATGAGCAGTTCTTC

v_gene: TRBV6-1
abundance: .
j_gene: TRBJ2-7
d_gene: .
CDR3aa: CASSTVPPYEQYF
CDR3nt: TGTGCCAGCAGTACAGTTCCTCCCTACGAGCAGTACTTC

v_gene: TRBV2
abundance: .
j_gene: TRBJ2-5
d_gene: TRBD1
CDR3aa: CASSYGQGLLETQYF
CDR3nt: TGTGCCAGCAGCTACGGACAGGGATTATTGGAGACCCAGTACTTC

v_gene: TRBV7-9
abundance: .
j_gene: TRBJ2-7
d_gene: TRBD1
CDR3aa: CASSMGTETYEQYF
CDR3nt: TGTGCCAGCAGTATGGGGACAGAGACCTACGAGCAGTACTTC

v_gene: TRBV2
abundance: .
j_gene: TRBJ2-1
d_gene: .
CDR3aa: CASSETQGSGGEQFF
CDR3nt: TGTGCCAGCAGTGAAACTCAGGGGTCAGGTGGTGAGCAGTTCTTC

v_gene: TRBV20-1
abundance: many
j_gene: TRBJ2-1
d_gene: TRBD2
CDR3aa: CSAKLRTSGSNEQFF
CDR3nt: TGCAGTGCTAAGCTAAGGACTAGCGGTTCCAATGAGCAGTTCTTC

v_gene: TRBV11-2
abundance: .
j_gene: TRBJ2-3
d_gene: .
CDR3aa: CASSLDGGEILGDTQYF
CDR3nt: TGTGCCAGCAGCTTAGACGGCGGGGAGATCCTCGGAGATACGCAGTATTTT

v_gene: TRBV12-3/TRBV12-4
abundance: few
j_gene: TRBJ2-5
d_gene: TRBD2
CDR3aa: CASSPPGLAGGYETQYF
CDR3nt: TGTGCCAGCAGTCCGCCGGGACTAGCGGGGGGGTATGAGACCCAGTACTTC

v_gene: TRBV27
abundance: many
j_gene: TRBJ2-1
d_gene: TRBD2
CDR3aa: CASSLFGGRTSGVHNEQFF
CDR3nt: TGTGCCAGCAGTTTATTTGGCGGTCGGACTAGCGGGGTCCACAATGAGCAGTTCTTC

v_gene: TRBV5-1
abundance: many
j_gene: TRBJ1-5
d_gene: .
CDR3aa: CASSLGGTSNQPQHF
CDR3nt: TGTGCCAGCAGCTTGGGAGGGACTAGCAATCAGCCCCAGCATTTT

v_gene: TRBV7-2
abundance: many
j_gene: TRBJ1-1
d_gene: .
CDR3aa: CASSSLTVNTEAFF
CDR3nt: TGTGCCAGCAGCTCCCTGACAGTTAACACTGAAGCTTTCTTT

v_gene: TRBV24-1
abundance: .
j_gene: TRBJ2-2
d_gene: .
CDR3aa: CATSDLGLTGELFF
CDR3nt: TGTGCCACCAGTGATTTGGGCCTCACCGGGGAGCTGTTTTTT

v_gene: TRBV18
abundance: few
j_gene: TRBJ1-1
d_gene: .
CDR3aa: CASSPLSEAFF
CDR3nt: TGTGCCAGCTCACCACTCAGTGAAGCTTTCTTT

v_gene: TRBV4-2
abundance: many
j_gene: TRBJ1-6
d_gene: TRBD1
CDR3aa: CASSQVGRAGGSSPLHF
CDR3nt: TGTGCCAGCAGCCAAGTTGGTCGGGCAGGGGGCAGTTCACCCCTCCACTTT

v_gene: TRBV4-3
abundance: few
j_gene: TRBJ2-3
d_gene: .
CDR3aa: CASSEKQSSSTDTQYF
CDR3nt: TGCGCCAGCAGCGAAAAACAGTCCTCTAGCACAGATACGCAGTATTTT

v_gene: TRBV12-3/TRBV12-4
abundance: many
j_gene: TRBJ2-7
d_gene: TRBD2
CDR3aa: CASSLGSGNRREQYF
CDR3nt: TGTGCCAGCAGTTTGGGTAGCGGGAACAGGAGGGAGCAGTACTTC

v_gene: TRBV7-9
abundance: few
j_gene: TRBJ2-1
d_gene: TRBD2
CDR3aa: CASSLASGASYNEQFF
CDR3nt: TGTGCCAGCAGCTTAGCTAGCGGGGCTTCTTACAATGAGCAGTTCTTC

v_gene: TRBV29-1
abundance: few
j_gene: TRBJ2-3
d_gene: .
CDR3aa: CSVEQGMYTQYF
CDR3nt: TGCAGCGTTGAACAGGGGATGTATACGCAGTATTTT

v_gene: TRBV7-9
abundance: .
j_gene: TRBJ2-7
d_gene: .
CDR3aa: CASSPTGIVYEQYF
CDR3nt: TGTGCCAGCAGCCCCACAGGGATCGTTTACGAGCAGTACTTC

v_gene: TRBV9
abundance: many
j_gene: TRBJ1-1
d_gene: .
CDR3aa: CASSPGTFSNTEAFF
CDR3nt: TGTGCCAGCAGCCCAGGGACATTTAGCAACACTGAAGCTTTCTTT

v_gene: TRBV5-1
abundance: .
j_gene: TRBJ2-7
d_gene: .
CDR3aa: CASSLGGTASYEQYF
CDR3nt: TGCGCCAGCAGCTTAGGCGGGACAGCATCCTACGAGCAGTACTTC